This TCR beta chain came from a study of blood T cell repertoires in COVID-19. V was trimmed by 3 bases and J by 0 bases, leaving 11 bases between them. This CDR3 is built from 16 residues. CDR1 is MDHEN, CDR2 SYDVKM, per germline. Measured with immunoSEQ multiplex PCR; TCRdb has only the in-frame clones, and not every one. The sample has hundreds of thousands of clones, roughly 87% seen once. Across over 20 US areas, participants ranged in age from roughly 18 to 95 years. Sequenced material: PBMCs or T cells enriched from blood (not recorded which). The chain links TRBV28 to TRBJ1-4; tentative D call: TRBD1 (5 bases). The sequence was obtained from a woman under 30 who had recovered from COVID-19. The CDR3 nucleotides are TGTGCCAGCAGTTTTCAAGGGGTGCCAACTAATGAAAAACTGTTTTTT. Amino acids: CASSFQGVPTNEKLFF.